This record looks at one T cell receptor beta chain sequence and its context. Its antigen is unknown. The record originates from a study of T cell responses to AZD1222 COVID-19 vaccine. General study results and limits: There were vaccine-associated CD4 TCRs across spike, dominant at 160-218 and 743-854. All repertoire sampling was performed exclusively after the peak T cell response. Spike-specific TCR breadth and depth were elevated following two AZD1222 doses. Most donors were white British and more were female, and clonal diversity was possibly underestimated.

Assay used: immunoSEQ multiplex PCR; TCRdb lists only in-frame clones, some missing. The top ten hold less than 4.5% of the sample, which has about 200,000 clones, 85% to 95% seen once. Germline assignment: CDR1 MNHEY and CDR2 SVGEGT. The CDR3 is made up of 16 amino acids. Trimming took 0 bases from V and 5 from J, leaving 17 bases between them. This receptor was obtained from an adult who received the MenACWY meningococcal vaccine as a control. The V gene is TRBV6-2 or TRBV6-3, the J gene TRBJ2-7; D unresolved. The sample was peripheral blood, taken 28 days after the second dose of the MenACWY control vaccine. DNA of the CDR3: TGTGCCAGCAGTTACTCGGATAGCATATGGAAGGACGAGCAGTACTTC. Protein product: CASSYSDSIWKDEQYF.